This TCR beta chain comes out of a study of control samples from healthy donors and cancer patients. The table came from immunoSEQ multiplex PCR; TCRdb's copy has only in-frame clones and leaves some out. The table lists 200,000 to 250,000 clones, roughly 94% of them singletons, with around 1.5% in the top ten. Source material: blood. The sequence was collected from a middle-aged man in good health.

In DNA form, the CDR3 reads TGTGCCAGCAGACAGACTTTAGGCTACACCTTC. Amino acids: CASRQTLGYTF. This rearrangement joins TRBV28 to TRBJ1-2; D is uncertain. Trimming stripped 6 bases from V and 8 bases from J, with 10 bases between. CDR1 MDHEN and CDR2 SYDVKM come from the germline V gene. The CDR3 is 11 residues long.